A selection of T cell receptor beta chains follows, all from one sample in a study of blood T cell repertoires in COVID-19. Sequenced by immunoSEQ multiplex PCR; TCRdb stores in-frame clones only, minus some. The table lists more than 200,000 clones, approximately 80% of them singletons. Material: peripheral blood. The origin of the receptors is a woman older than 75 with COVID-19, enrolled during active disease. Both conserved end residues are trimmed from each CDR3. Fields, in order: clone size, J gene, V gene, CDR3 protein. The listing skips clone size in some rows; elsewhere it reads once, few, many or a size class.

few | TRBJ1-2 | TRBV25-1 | ASSFGVNNYGYT
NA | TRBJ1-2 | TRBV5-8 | ASNRDSPNYGYT
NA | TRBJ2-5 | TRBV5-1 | ASSLESGEETQY
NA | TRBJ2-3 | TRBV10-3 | AIGTGGTDTQY
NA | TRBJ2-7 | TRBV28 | ASSHRGDEQY
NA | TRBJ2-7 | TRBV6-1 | ASSGRERGGTNYEQY
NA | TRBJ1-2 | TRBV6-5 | ASTGPGGNYGYT
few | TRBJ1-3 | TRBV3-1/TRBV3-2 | ASSQGQMAGNTIY
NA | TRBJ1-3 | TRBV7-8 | ASSQNLWRDFGNTIY
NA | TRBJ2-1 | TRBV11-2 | ASSYLAGGAYNEQF
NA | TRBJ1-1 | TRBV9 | ASSVTGVPAEAF
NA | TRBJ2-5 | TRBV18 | ASSPGLDQETQY
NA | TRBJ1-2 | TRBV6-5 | ASSLSIGQGGAGYT
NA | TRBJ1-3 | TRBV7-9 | ASSGDRADSGNTIY
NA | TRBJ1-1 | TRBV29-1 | SVEDLRGTRGAF
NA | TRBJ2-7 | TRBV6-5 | ASSSQGANEQY
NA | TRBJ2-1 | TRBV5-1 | ASSKTSGGYNEQF
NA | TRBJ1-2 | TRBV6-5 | ASRRRQGGYT
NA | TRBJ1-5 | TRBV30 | AWSVPRTLRNQPQH
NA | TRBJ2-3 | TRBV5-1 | ASSNPGLAGAGADTQY
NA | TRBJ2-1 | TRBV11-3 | ASSLAGTSGGPYNEQF
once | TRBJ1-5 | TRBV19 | ASNRTPGQPQH
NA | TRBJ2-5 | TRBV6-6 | ASSRPPGAQY
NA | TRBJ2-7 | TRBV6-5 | ASISPPEQY
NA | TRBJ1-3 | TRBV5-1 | ASSLGGTNSGNTIY
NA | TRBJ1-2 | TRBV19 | ASSRTDYGYT
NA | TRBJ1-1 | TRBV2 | ASSPIRPSQATEAF
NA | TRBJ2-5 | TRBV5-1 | ASSFGQGEETQY
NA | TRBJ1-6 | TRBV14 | ASSRQSTTGNSPLH
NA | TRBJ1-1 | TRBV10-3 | AITQGFDTEAF
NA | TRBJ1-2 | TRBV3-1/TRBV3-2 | ASSLTKGHGYT
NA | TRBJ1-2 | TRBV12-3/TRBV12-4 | ASSPTDNYGYT
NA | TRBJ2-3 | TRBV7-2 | ASRGQGNTQY
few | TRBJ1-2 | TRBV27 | ASSATGGNGYT
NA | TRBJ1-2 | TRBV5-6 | ASSLGDSNYYGYT
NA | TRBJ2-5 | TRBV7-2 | ASSLGGPQETQY
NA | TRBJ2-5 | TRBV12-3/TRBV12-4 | ASSTLASETQY
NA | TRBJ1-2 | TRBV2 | ASTPQGSGYGYT
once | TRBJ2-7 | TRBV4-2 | ASSRGLIYEQY
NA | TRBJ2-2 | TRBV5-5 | ASSLVKGRGTGELF
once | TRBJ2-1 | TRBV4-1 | ASSQEGLAGRPSSYNEQF
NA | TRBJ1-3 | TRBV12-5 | ASGLSRPGTGGFGNTIY
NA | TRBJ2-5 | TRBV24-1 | ATSDLRAGGAGETQY
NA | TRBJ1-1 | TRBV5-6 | ASSLAPTGVTEAF
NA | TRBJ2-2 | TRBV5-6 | ASSLAGGYTGELF
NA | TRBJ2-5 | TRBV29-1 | SVEDLDSQETQY
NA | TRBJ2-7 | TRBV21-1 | ASSKSKRGGYEQY
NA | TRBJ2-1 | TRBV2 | ASSGRQGPGNAEQF
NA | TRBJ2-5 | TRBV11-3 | ASSLGLAGGLETQY
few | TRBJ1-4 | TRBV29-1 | SVVGTGNEKLF
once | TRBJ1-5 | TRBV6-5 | ASQSYGGVGQPQH
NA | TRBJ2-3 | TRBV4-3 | ASSLEGGTDTQY
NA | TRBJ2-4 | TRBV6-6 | ASNPGQLAKNIQY
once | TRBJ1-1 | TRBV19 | ASTRGQGMNTEAF
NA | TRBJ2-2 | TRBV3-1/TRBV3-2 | ASSSTRGPVTGELF
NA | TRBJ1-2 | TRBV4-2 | ASSQDLGSYGYT